This T cell receptor (beta chain) appears in the sequencing data of a study of T cell repertoires in urothelial bladder cancer. Study results and caveats: In carcinoma specimens, a single clone made up to roughly 15% of infiltrating lymphocytes. Carcinoma specimens had fewer T cells than benign specimens.

For this clone: Its antigen is currently unknown.

Assay used: immunoSEQ multiplex PCR; TCRdb lists only in-frame clones, some missing. Of more than 10,000 clones in the sample, just over 65% were seen once. The CDR3 is made up of 15 amino acids. The germline gives CDR1 ENHRY, CDR2 SYGVKD. Deletions cut 4 bases from V and 2 bases from J, with 9 bases between. The TCR originated in a human donor with urothelial carcinoma. Sequences were obtained from tumor-infiltrating cells from bladder cancer. The chain carries TRBV10-3 and TRBJ2-6; D might be TRBD1 (6 bases). The CDR3 DNA follows: TGTGCCATCAGTGGAGGGGGTCCTGGGGCCAACGTCCTGACTTTC. Translated: CAISGGGPGANVLTF.